Detailed here is one T cell receptor (beta chain). Looked up from germline, CDR1 is SGHNT and CDR2 is YYREEE (reference sequence). The CDR3 is 16 residues long. Germline trimming cut 1 base from V and 4 bases from J; bases unmatched to any gene: 8. The authors' processing: For nucleated cells, counts were estimated from reference gene primer amplification. Sequencing was performed with immunoSEQ multiplex PCR; in TCRdb, only in-frame clones are kept and a portion is missing. D and trimming were read from the DNA, whereas the V and J calls and clone size are those reported in that table. The sample has about 280,000 clones, approximately 85% seen once. The data derive from a study of blood T cell repertoires in COVID-19. Study in general: Material from acute and convalescent COVID-19 was sourced from the United States, Italy and Spain. PBMCs, B-cell-depleted T cells, or T cells provided the cDNA or gDNA that made up the material.

The sample was peripheral blood. The sequence was obtained from a man aged 50 to 60 with active or convalescent COVID-19. The chain employs TRBV5-4 and TRBJ2-5; the match to TRBD2 covers 9 bases. DNA of the CDR3: TGTGCCAGCAGCTTGTCCCCTTTAGCGGGAGTAGAGACCCAGTACTTC. Residues: CASSLSPLAGVETQYF.